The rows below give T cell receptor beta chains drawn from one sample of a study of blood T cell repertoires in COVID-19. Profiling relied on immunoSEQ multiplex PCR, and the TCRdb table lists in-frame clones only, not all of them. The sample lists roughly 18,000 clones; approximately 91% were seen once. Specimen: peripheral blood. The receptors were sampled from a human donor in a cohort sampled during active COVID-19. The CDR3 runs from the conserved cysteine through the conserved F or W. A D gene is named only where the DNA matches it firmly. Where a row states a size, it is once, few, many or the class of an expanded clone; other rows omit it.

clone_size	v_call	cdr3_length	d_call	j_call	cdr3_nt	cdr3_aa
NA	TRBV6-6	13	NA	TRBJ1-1	TGTGCCAGCAGTTACTCGAGTAACACTGAAGCTTTCTTT	CASSYSSNTEAFF
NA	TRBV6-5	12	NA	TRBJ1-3	TGTGCCAGCAGCATTTCTGGAAACACCATATATTTT	CASSISGNTIYF
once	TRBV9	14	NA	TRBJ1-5	TGTGCCAGCAGCGTATGGGGGGGGAATCAGCCCCAGCATTTT	CASSVWGGNQPQHF
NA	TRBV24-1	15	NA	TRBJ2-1	TGTGCCACCAGCACCGGTCCACCGAATTACAATGAGCAGTTCTTC	CATSTGPPNYNEQFF
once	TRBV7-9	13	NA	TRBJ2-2	TGTGCCAGCCGCGGAGTGGGCACCGGGGAGCTGTTTTTT	CASRGVGTGELFF
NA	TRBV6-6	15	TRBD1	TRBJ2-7	TGTGCCAGCAGCCCACCCGGGACAGGGCTATACGAGCAGTACTTC	CASSPPGTGLYEQYF
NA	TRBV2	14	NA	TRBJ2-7	TGTGCCAGCAGTGAACAGGGGCCTACGGTCGAGCAGTACTTC	CASSEQGPTVEQYF
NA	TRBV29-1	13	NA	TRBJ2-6	TGCAGCGTTGCGCTAAGCCAATCCGGCGTCCTGACTTTC	CSVALSQSGVLTF
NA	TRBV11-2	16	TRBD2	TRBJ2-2	TGTGCCAGCAGCTTAGAACTAGCGGCGAACACCGGGGAGCTGTTTTTT	CASSLELAANTGELFF
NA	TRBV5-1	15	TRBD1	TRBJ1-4	TGCGCCAGCAGCTTGATCGACAGGGGATCTGAAAAACTGTTTTTT	CASSLIDRGSEKLFF
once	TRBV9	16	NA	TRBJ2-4	TGTGCCAGCAGCGTAGCAGCGGGCCTAGCCAAAAACATTCAGTACTTC	CASSVAAGLAKNIQYF
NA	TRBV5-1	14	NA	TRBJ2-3	TGCGCCAGCAGCCTTGGGGGGAGTCCAGATACGCAGTATTTT	CASSLGGSPDTQYF
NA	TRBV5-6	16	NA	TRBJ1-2	TGTGCCAGCAGCTTGAACACAGTTTGGAGGCGCAATGGCTACACCTTC	CASSLNTVWRRNGYTF
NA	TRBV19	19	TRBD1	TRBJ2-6	TGTGCCAGTAGACCCCGGACAGGGAAAAAAATAGATGGGGCCAACGTCCTGACTTTC	CASRPRTGKKIDGANVLTF
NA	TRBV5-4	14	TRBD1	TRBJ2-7	TGTGCCAGCGAGTCCGGGACAGGGTCCTACGAGCAGTACTTC	CASESGTGSYEQYF
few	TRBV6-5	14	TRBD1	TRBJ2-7	TGTGCCAGCAGGGGCCTGGGACAGAGTTACGAGCAGTACTTC	CASRGLGQSYEQYF
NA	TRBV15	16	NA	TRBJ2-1	TGTGCCACCAGCAGAGATGCGCCGGGCTCCTACAATGAGCAGTTCTTC	CATSRDAPGSYNEQFF
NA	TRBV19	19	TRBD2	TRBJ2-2	TGTGCCAGTCATATCCCTAGTTCACTAGCGGACCGGCGGACCGGGGAGCTGTTTTTT	CASHIPSSLADRRTGELFF
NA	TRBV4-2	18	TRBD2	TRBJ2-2	TGTGCCAGCAGCCAAGGAACAGCGGGGGGGCCCAATACCGGGGAGCTGTTTTTT	CASSQGTAGGPNTGELFF
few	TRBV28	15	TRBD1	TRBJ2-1	TGTGCCAGCATCCCCGGGACAGGGGCCTACAATGAGCAGTTCTTC	CASIPGTGAYNEQFF
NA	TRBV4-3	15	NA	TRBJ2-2	TGCGCCAGCAGCCAAGATTTAGCCGGCACCGGGGAGCTGTTTTTT	CASSQDLAGTGELFF
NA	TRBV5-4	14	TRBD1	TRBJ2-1	TGTGCCAGCAGCTCTGGGACAGGGCGGAATGAGCAGTTCTTC	CASSSGTGRNEQFF
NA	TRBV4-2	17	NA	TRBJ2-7	TGTGCCAGCAGCCAAGAGCAACCTAGACCGAATAACTACGAGCAGTACTTC	CASSQEQPRPNNYEQYF
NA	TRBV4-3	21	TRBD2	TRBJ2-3	TGCGCCAGCAGCCAAGGGTGGGACGCTGGGCTTAGCGGGAGGCGCACAGATACGCAGTATTTT	CASSQGWDAGLSGRRTDTQYF